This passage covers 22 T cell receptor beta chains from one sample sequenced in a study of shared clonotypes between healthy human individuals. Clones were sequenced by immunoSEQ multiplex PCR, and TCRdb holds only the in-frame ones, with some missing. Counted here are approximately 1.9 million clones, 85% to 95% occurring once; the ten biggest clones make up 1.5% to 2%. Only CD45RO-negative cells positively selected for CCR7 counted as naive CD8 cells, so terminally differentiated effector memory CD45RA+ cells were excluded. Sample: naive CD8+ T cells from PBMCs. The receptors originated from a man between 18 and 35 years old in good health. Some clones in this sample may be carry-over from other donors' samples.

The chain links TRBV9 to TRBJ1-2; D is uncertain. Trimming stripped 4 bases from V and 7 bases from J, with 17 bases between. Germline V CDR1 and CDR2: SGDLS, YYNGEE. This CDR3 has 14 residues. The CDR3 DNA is TGTGCCAGCAGCTCACCTGGAGGAAGAATTGGCTACACCTTC. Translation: CASSSPGGRIGYTF.

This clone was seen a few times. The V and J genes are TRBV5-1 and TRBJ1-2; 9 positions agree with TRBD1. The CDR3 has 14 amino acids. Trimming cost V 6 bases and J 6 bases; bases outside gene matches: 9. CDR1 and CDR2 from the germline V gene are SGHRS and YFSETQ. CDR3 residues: CASKMDRGYDGYTF. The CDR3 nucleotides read TGCGCCAGCAAGATGGACAGGGGCTACGATGGCTACACCTTC.

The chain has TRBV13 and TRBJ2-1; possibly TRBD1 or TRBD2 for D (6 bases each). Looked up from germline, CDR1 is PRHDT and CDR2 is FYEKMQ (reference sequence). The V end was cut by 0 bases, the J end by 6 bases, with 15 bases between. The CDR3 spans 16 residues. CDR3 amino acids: CASSLGGDWGRNEQFF. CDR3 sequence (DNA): TGTGCCAGCAGCTTAGGAGGGGACTGGGGGCGCAATGAGCAGTTCTTC. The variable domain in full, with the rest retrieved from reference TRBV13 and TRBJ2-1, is AAGVIQSPRHLIKEKRETATLKCYPIPRHDTVYWYQQGPGQDPQFLISFYEKMQSDKGSIPDRFSAQQFSDYHSELNMSSLELGDSALYFCASSLGGDWGRNEQFFGPGTRLTVL.

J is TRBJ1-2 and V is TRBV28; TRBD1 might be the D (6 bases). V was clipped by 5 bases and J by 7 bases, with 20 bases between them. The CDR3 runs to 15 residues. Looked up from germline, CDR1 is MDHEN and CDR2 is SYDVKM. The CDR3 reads CASSPLRGAEGGYTF. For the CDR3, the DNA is TGTGCCAGCAGTCCACTACGGGGGGCGGAAGGTGGCTACACCTTC.

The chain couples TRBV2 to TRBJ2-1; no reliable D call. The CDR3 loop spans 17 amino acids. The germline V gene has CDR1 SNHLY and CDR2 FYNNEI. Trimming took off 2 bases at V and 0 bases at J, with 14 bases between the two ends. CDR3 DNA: TGTGCCAGCAGTGAAACGGCTGGGCTTTTCTCCTACAATGAGCAGTTCTTC. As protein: CASSETAGLFSYNEQFF.

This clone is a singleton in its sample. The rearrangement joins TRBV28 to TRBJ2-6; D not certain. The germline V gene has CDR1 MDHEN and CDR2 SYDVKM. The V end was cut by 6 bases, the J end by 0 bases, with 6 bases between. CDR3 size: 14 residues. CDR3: CASRASSGANVLTF. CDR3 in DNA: TGTGCCAGCAGGGCCTCCTCTGGGGCCAACGTCCTGACTTTC.

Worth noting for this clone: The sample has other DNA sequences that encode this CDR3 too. Here the CDR3 DNA reads TGTGCCAGCAGCGTAGGGGGGGGCCACTCCTACGAGCAGTACTTC. Its protein is CASSVGGGHSYEQYF. The rearrangement uses TRBV9 and TRBJ2-7; a weak D match, TRBD2 (7 bases). V was cut by 0 bases and J by 0 bases, with 10 bases left in between. The V gene's germline CDR1 is SGDLS and CDR2 YYNGEE. The CDR3 sequence is 15 residues long.

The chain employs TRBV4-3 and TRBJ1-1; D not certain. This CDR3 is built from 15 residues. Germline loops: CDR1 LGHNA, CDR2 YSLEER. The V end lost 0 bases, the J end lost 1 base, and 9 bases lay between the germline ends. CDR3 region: CASSQDFVGNTEAFF. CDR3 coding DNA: TGCGCCAGCAGCCAAGACTTCGTAGGGAACACTGAAGCTTTCTTT.

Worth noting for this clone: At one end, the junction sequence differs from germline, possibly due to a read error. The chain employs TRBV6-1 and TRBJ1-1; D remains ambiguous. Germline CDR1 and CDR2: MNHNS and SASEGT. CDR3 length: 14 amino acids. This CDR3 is CASREEGWGTEAFF. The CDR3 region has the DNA TGTGCCAGCAGAGAAGAGGGATGGGGCACTGAAGCTTTCTTT.

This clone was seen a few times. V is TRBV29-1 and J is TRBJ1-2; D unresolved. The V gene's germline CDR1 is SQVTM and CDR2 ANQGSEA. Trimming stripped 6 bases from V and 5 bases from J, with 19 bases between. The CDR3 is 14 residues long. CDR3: CSVSQAGKIYGYTF. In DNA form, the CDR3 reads TGCAGCGTCTCCCAAGCCGGGAAGATTTATGGCTACACCTTC.

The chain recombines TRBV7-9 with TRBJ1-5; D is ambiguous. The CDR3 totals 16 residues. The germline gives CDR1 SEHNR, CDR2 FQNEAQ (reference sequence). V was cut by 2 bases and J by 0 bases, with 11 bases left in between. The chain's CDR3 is CASSLSYGYSNQPQHF. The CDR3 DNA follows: TGTGCCAGCAGCTTATCCTACGGTTATAGCAATCAGCCCCAGCATTTT.

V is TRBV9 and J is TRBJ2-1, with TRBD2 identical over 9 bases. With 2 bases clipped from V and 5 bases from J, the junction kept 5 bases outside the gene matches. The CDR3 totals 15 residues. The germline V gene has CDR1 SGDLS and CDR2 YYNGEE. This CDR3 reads CASSVLAGYDNEQFF. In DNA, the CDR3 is TGTGCCAGCAGCGTCCTAGCGGGGTATGACAATGAGCAGTTCTTC. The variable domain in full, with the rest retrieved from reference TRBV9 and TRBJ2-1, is DSGVTQTPKHLITATGQRVTLRCSPRSGDLSVYWYQQSLDQGLQFLIQYYNGEERAKGNILERFSAQQFPDLHSELNLSSLELGDSALYFCASSVLAGYDNEQFFGPGTRLTVL.

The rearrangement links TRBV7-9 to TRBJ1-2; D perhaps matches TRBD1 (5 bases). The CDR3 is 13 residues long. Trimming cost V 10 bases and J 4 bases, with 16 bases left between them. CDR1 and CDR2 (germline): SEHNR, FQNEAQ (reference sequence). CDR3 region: CATRGEGIYGYTF. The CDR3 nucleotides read TGTGCCACCCGGGGGGAGGGCATCTATGGCTACACCTTC.

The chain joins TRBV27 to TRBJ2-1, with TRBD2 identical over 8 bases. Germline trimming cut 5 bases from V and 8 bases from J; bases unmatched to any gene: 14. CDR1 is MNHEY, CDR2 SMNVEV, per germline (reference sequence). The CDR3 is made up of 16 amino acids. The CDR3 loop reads CASSPSSGGPFHEQFF. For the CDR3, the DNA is TGTGCCAGCAGTCCTAGCTCGGGAGGGCCTTTTCATGAGCAGTTCTTC.

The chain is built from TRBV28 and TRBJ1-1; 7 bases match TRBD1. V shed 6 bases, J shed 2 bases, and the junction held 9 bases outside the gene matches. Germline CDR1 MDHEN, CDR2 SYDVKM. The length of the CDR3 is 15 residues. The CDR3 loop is CASSDRDSANTEAFF. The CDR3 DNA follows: TGTGCCAGCAGCGACAGGGACAGCGCTAACACTGAAGCTTTCTTT.

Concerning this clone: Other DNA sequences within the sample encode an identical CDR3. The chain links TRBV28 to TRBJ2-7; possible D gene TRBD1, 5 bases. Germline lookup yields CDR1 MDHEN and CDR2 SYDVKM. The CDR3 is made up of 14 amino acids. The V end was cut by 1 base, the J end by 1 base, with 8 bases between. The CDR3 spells CASSLLRQSYEQYF. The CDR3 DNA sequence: TGTGCCAGCAGTTTATTGAGACAGTCCTACGAGCAGTACTTC.

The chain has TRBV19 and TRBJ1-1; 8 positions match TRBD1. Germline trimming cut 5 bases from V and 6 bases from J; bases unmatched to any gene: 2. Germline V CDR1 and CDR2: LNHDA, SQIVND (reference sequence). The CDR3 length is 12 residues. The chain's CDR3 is CASSSTGAEAFF. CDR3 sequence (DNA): TGTGCCAGTAGTTCGACAGGGGCTGAAGCTTTCTTT.

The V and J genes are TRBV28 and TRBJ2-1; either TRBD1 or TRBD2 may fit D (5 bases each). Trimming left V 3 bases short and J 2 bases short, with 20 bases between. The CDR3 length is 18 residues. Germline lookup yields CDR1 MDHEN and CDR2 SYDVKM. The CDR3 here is CASSFGGSAPNPYNEQFF. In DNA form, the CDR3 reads TGTGCCAGCAGTTTTGGGGGTAGCGCACCTAACCCCTACAATGAGCAGTTCTTC.

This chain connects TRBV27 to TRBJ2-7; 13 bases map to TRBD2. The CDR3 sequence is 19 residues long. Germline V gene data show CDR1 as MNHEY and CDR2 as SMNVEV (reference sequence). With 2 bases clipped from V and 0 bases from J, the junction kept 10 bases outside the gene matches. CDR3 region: CASSLQVGLAGATSYEQYF. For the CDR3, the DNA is TGTGCCAGCAGTTTACAGGTCGGACTAGCGGGAGCGACCTCCTACGAGCAGTACTTC.

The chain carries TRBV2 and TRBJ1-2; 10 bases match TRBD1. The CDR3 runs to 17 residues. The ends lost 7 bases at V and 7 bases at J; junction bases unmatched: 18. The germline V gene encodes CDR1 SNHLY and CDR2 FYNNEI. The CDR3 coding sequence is TGTGCCAGCACTGGGATGACAGGGGGCTTTCTATCCGGTGGCTACACCTTC. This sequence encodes CASTGMTGGFLSGGYTF.

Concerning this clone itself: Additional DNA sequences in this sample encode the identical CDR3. CDR3 coding DNA: TGTGCTAGTGGCCTCGGCTACGAGCAGTACTTC. Protein sequence: CASGLGYEQYF. The chain couples TRBV12-5 to TRBJ2-7; D is undetermined. The CDR3 runs to 11 residues. The ends were cut back, 6 bases at V and 3 bases at J, with 6 bases in the middle. CDR1 is LGHNT and CDR2 is FRNRAP in the germline V gene. Full variable domain (remainder filled in from reference TRBV12-5 and TRBJ2-7): DARVTQTPRHKVTEMGQEVTMRCQPILGHNTVFWYRQTMMQGLELLAYFRNRAPLDDSGMPKDRFSAEMPDATLATLKIQPSEPRDSAVYFCASGLGYEQYFGPGTRLTVT.

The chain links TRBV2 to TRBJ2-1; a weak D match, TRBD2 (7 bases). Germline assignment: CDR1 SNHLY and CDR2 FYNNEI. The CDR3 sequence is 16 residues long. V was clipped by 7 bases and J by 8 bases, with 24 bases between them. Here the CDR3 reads CASIDKLRGGRYEQFF. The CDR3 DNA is TGTGCCAGCATCGATAAACTCCGCGGGGGCCGCTATGAGCAGTTCTTC.